This T cell receptor beta chain emerged from a study of blood T cell repertoires in COVID-19. Whole-study context: Some COVID-19 samples were acute and others convalescent; all came from the United States, Italy and Spain.

This clone is a singleton in its sample. Assay: immunoSEQ multiplex PCR; the TCRdb copy retains only in-frame clones and omits some. This sample has fewer than 70,000 clones, with approximately 85% found just once. Germline lookup yields CDR1 SGHTA and CDR2 FQGTGA. The J segment lost 7 bases and the V segment lost 5 bases, leaving 9 bases of the junction unmatched. The CDR3 is 16 residues long. The V gene is TRBV7-3, the J gene TRBJ2-2; 11 nucleotides match TRBD2. The material sequenced was peripheral blood. The receptor comes from a man aged 50-59 years with acute or convalescent COVID-19. The chain's CDR3 is CASSTTSGEFGGELFF. The CDR3 region has the DNA TGTGCCAGCAGCACGACTAGCGGGGAGTTTGGCGGGGAGCTGTTTTTT.